This record concerns one T cell receptor (beta chain) sequence. Antigen: not known. The sample comes from a study of blood T cells in healthy people across ages. Broader study findings: Naive T cell percentage showed a strong correlation with the diversity of TCR beta. Older individuals had lower TCR beta diversity per million T cells (the decline was roughly linear).

V shed 3 bases and J shed 3 bases, with 8 bases lying between them. CDR3 length equals 13 residues. The V gene's germline CDR1 is LNHNV and CDR2 YYDKDF (reference sequence). The second PCR ran roughly 6 to 12 cycles with a sample-barcoded 5' primer and J-beta primers. MiXCR, applied by TCRdb to the 5' RACE reads, yields one record per CDR3 protein. The profile shows 850,000 to 1,100,000 distinct CDR3 sequences, more than 30% of them singletons. The donors, healthy Caucasians from Russia, were aged roughly 6 to 90. This TCR came from a young man in good health. The V and J genes are TRBV15 and TRBJ1-1, with D maybe TRBD1 (5 bases). Sequencing was carried out using blood. The CDR3 is CATSSRGDTEAFF. DNA of the CDR3: TGTGCCACCAGCAGCCGGGGGGACACTGAAGCTTTCTTT.